The present TCR beta chain was sequenced within a study of graft-versus-host responses after intestinal transplantation. Study summary: Isolated intestinal, liver-intestinal, or multivisceral transplants had been given to the recipients. The study gave all recipients anti-thymocyte globulin induction, then tacrolimus and steroids for 2 to 3 years. Whole-study findings and limits: Present in recipient marrow, GvH clones included some that appeared first in ileum or blood. Maximum circulating GvH clone levels tracked with early post-transplant HvG decreases.

The V gene's germline CDR1 is MGHRA and CDR2 YSYEKL. V was shortened by 3 bases and J by 2 bases, with 11 bases between the two germline ends. The CDR3 covers 16 residues. Clones were read by immunoSEQ multiplex PCR, and TCRdb kept only the in-frame ones, dropping some. The sample consists of approximately 28,000 clones, just under 95% of them appearing once. As concerns this clone: Its antigen is unknown.

The sequenced sample was PBMCs, obtained 66 days after intestinal transplant. This receptor was taken from a human patient who received an intestinal transplant, so some T cells may come from the graft donor. The chain uses TRBV4-1 and TRBJ2-6; D is undetermined. The CDR3 sequence: CASSHYIGAGANVLTF. CDR3 nucleotide sequence: TGCGCCAGCAGCCACTACATAGGTGCTGGGGCCAACGTCCTGACTTTC.